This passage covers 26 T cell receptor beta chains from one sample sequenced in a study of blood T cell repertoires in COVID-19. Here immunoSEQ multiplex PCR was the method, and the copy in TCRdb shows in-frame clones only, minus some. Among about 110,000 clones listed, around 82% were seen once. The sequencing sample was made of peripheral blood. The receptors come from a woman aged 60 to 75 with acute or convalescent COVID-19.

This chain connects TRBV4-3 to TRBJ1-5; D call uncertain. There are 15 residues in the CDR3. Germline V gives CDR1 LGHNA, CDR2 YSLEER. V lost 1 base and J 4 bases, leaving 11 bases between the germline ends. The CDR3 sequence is CASSQVARPNQPQHF. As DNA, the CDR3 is TGCGCCAGCAGCCAAGTAGCTCGGCCTAATCAGCCCCAGCATTTT.

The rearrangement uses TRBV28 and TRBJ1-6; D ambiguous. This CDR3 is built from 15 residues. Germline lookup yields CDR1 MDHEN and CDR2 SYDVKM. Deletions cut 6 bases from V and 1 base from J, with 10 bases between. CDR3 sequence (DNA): TGTGCCAGCAGGGGGAGAGCGTCCTATAATTCACCCCTCCACTTT. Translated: CASRGRASYNSPLHF. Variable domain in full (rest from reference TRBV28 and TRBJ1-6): DVKVTQSSRYLVKRTGEKVFLECVQDMDHENMFWYRQDPGLGLRLIYFSYDVKMKEKGDIPEGYSVSREKKERFSLILESASTNQTSMYLCASRGRASYNSPLHFGNGTRLTVT.

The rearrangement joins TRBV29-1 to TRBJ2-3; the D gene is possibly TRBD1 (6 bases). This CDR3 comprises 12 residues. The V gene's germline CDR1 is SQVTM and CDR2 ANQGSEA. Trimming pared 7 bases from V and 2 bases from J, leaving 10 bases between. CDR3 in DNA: TGCAGCGGTGGACAGTCCACAGATACGCAGTATTTT. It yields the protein CSGGQSTDTQYF.

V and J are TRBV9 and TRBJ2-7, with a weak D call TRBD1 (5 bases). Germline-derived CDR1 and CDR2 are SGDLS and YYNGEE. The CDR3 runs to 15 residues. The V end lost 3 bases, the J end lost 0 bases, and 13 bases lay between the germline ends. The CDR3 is CASSGGQSVSYEQYF. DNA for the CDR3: TGTGCCAGCAGCGGTGGACAATCGGTCTCCTACGAGCAGTACTTC.

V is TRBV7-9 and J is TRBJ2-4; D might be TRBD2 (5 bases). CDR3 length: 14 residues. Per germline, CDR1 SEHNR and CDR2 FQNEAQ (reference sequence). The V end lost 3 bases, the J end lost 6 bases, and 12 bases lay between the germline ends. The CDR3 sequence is CASSFSGSRNIQYF. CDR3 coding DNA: TGTGCCAGCAGCTTCTCGGGGTCGCGAAACATTCAGTACTTC.

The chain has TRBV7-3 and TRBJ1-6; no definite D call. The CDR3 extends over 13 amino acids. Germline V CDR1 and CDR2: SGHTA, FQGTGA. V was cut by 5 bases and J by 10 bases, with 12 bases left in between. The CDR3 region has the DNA TGTGCCAGCAGCCAAGACCTGGAGTCACCCCTCCACTTT. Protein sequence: CASSQDLESPLHF.

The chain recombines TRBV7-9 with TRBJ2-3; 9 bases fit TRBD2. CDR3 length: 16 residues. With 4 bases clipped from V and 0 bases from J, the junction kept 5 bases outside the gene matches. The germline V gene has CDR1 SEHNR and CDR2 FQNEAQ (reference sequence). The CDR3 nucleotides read TGTGCCAGCAGCTCAGGACTAGCGTCTAGCACAGATACGCAGTATTTT. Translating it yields CASSSGLASSTDTQYF.

Here the CDR3 reads CASSQDGQGGDYGYTF. The CDR3 region has the DNA TGCGCCAGCAGCCAAGATGGACAGGGGGGGGACTATGGCTACACCTTC. The chain is built from TRBV4-1 and TRBJ1-2; TRBD1 agrees at 10 bases. The CDR3 has 16 residues. V was clipped by 0 bases and J by 3 bases; unmatched bases: 4. The V gene's germline CDR1 is MGHRA and CDR2 YSYEKL.

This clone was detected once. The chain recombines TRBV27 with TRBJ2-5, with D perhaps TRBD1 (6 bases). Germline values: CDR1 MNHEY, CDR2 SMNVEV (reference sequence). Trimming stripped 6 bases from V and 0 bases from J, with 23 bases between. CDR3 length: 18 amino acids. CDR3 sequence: CASRMRQGPASYQETQYF. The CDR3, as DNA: TGTGCCAGCAGGATGAGGCAGGGGCCCGCATCTTACCAAGAGACCCAGTACTTC.

CDR3 region: CASSSTGTPNYGYTF. CDR3 nucleotide sequence: TGTGCCAGCAGCTCTACAGGTACCCCCAACTATGGCTACACCTTC. The chain uses TRBV7-9 and TRBJ1-2; a possible D gene is TRBD1 (5 bases). CDR3 length: 15 amino acids. Germline V gene lookup returns CDR1 SEHNR and CDR2 FQNEAQ (reference sequence). With 4 bases removed from V and 2 bases from J, the gap between germline ends came to 14 bases.

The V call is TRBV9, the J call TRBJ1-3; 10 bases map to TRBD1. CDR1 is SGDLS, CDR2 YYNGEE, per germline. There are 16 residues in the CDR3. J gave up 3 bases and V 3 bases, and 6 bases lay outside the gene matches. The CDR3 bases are TGTGCCAGCAGCGGACATTGGACAGGGGGTGGAAACACCATATATTTT. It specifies CASSGHWTGGGNTIYF. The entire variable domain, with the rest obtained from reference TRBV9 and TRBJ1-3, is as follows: DSGVTQTPKHLITATGQRVTLRCSPRSGDLSVYWYQQSLDQGLQFLIQYYNGEERAKGNILERFSAQQFPDLHSELNLSSLELGDSALYFCASSGHWTGGGNTIYFGEGSWLTVV.

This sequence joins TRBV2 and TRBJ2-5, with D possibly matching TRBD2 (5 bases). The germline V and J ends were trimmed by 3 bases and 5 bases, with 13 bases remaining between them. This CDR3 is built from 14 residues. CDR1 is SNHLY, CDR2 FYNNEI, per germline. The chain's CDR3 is CASSEWSGEETQYF. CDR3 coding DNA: TGTGCCAGCAGTGAGTGGAGTGGGGAGGAGACCCAGTACTTC.

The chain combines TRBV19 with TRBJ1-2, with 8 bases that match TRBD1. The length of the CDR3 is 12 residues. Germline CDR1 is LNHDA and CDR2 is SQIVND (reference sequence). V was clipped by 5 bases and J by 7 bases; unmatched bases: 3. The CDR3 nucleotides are TGTGCCAGTAGTGGACAGGGAAGTGGCTACACCTTC. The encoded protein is CASSGQGSGYTF. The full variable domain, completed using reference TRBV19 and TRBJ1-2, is DGGITQSPKYLFRKEGQNVTLSCEQNLNHDAMYWYRQDPGQGLRLIYYSQIVNDFQKGDIAEGYSVSREKKESFPLTVTSAQKNPTAFYLCASSGQGSGYTFGSGTRLTVV.

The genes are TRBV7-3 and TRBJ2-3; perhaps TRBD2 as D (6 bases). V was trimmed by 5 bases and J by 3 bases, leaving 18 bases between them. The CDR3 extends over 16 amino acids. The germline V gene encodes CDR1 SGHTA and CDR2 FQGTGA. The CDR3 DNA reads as TGTGCCAGCAGCCCCCAAGGGGACTCGAATACAGATACGCAGTATTTT. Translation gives CASSPQGDSNTDTQYF.

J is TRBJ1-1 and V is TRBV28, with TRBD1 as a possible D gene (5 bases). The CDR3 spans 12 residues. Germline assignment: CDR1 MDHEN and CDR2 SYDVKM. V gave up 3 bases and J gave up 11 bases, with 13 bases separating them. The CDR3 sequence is CASSLDRQKAFF. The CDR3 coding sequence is TGTGCCAGCAGTTTGGATAGACAGAAGGCTTTCTTT.

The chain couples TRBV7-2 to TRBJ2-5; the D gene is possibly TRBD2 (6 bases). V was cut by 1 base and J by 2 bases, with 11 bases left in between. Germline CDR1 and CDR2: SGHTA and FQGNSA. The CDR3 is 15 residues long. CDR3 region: CASSLVAAPQETQYF. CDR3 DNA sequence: TGTGCCAGCAGCTTAGTAGCGGCCCCACAAGAGACCCAGTACTTC.

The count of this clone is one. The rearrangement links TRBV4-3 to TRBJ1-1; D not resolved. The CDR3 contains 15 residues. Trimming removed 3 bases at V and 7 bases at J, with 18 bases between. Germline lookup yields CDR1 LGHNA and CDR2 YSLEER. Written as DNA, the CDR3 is TGCGCCAGCAGCCAGGCCGGGATTCCGACCGATGAAGCTTTCTTT. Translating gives CASSQAGIPTDEAFF.

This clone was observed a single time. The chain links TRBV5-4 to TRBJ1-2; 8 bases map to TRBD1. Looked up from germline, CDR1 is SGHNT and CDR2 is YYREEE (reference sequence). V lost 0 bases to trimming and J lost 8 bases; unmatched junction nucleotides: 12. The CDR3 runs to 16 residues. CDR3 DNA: TGTGCCAGCAGCTTGGGGGGGACAGGCACCCCCTGGGGCTACACCTTC. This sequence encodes CASSLGGTGTPWGYTF.

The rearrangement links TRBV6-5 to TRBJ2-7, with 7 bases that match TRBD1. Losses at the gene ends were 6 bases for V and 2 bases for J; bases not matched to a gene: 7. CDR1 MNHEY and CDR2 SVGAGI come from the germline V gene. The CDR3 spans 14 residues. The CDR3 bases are TGTGCCAGCAGATCCGGGACAGCGACCTACGAGCAGTACTTC. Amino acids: CASRSGTATYEQYF.

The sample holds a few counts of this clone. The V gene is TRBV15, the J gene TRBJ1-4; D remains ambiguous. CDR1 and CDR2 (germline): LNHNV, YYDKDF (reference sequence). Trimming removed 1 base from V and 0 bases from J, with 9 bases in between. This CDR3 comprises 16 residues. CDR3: CATSRAPLATNEKLFF. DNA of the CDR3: TGTGCCACCAGCAGAGCCCCCCTCGCAACTAATGAAAAACTGTTTTTT.

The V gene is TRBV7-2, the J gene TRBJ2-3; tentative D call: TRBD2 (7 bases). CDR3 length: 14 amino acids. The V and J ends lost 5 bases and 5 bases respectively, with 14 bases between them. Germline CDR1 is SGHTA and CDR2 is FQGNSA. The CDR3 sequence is CASSLGGGRDTQYF. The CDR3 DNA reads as TGTGCCAGCAGCCTCGGCGGGGGCAGAGATACGCAGTATTTT.

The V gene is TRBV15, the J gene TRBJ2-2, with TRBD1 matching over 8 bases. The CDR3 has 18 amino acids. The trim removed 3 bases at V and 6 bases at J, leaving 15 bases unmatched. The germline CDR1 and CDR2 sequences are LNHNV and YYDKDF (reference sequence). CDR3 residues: CATSRAGTGVFIAGELFF. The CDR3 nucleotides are TGTGCCACCAGCAGGGCCGGGACAGGCGTTTTTATAGCCGGGGAGCTGTTTTTT.

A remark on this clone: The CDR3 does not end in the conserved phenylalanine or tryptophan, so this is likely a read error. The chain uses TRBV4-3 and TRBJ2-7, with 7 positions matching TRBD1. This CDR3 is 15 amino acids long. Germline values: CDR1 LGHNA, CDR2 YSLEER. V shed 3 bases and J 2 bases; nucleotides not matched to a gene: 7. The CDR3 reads CASSHGQAPPYEQYL. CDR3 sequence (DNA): TGCGCCAGCAGCCACGGACAGGCACCACCCTACGAGCAGTACCTC.

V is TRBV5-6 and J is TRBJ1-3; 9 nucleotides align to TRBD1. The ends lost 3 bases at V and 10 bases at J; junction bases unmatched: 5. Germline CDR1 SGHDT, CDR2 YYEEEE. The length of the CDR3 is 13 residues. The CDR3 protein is CASSWGQGKTIYF. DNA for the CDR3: TGTGCCAGCAGCTGGGGACAGGGCAAAACCATATATTTT.

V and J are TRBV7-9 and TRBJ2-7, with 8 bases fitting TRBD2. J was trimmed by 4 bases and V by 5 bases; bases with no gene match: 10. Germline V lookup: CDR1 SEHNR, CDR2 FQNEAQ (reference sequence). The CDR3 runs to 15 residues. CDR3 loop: CASSQAGGGTYEQYF. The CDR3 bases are TGTGCCAGCAGCCAGGCGGGCGGGGGGACGTACGAGCAGTACTTC.

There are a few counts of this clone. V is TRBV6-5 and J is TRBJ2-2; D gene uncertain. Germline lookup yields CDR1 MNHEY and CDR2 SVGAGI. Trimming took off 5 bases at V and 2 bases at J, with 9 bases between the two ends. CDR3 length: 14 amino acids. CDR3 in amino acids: CASSRRLNTGELFF. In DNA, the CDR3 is TGTGCCAGCAGTAGGAGACTTAACACCGGGGAGCTGTTTTTT.